What follows are 30 T cell receptor beta chains derived from one specimen sequenced in a study of T cells expressing NK-cell markers. After re-calling the 5' RACE reads, TCRdb lists one entry per CDR3 protein, DNA absent. The sample has about 15,000 distinct CDR3 sequences; the top ten hold about 60%. Material for sequencing was blood T cells: a sorted CD56 or NKG2C T cell subset, CD4+ or CD8+ T cells, or bulk PBMC T cells (not recorded which). The receptor set was obtained from a man aged 18-75 years in good health.

CDR3 in amino acids: CSVELGKPDTQYF. The chain links TRBV29-1 to TRBJ2-3. The germline CDR1 and CDR2 sequences are SQVTM and ANQGSEA. This CDR3 contains 13 residues.

CDR3 region: CSARDLGRGPDTQYF. The chain recombines TRBV20-1 with TRBJ2-3. This CDR3 contains 15 residues. Germline CDR1 DFQATT, CDR2 SNEGSKA (reference sequence).

The chain is built from TRBV12-3 or TRBV12-4 and TRBJ2-1. This CDR3 has 13 amino acids. CDR3 sequence reads: CASSKGSYNEQFF.

The chain combines TRBV7-2 with TRBJ2-1; TCRdb proposes TRBD2, but this gene call is untestable without DNA. The CDR3 is 14 residues long. Germline values: CDR1 SGHTA, CDR2 FQGNSA. The CDR3 here is CASSLVAGGNEQFF.

V usage is TRBV28 and J usage is TRBJ1-4; TCRdb reports TRBD1, a call that lacks DNA to check it against. Germline V gives CDR1 MDHEN, CDR2 SYDVKM. This CDR3 has 14 amino acids. The CDR3 spells CASGEGGDIEKLFF.

The chain couples TRBV12-3 or TRBV12-4 to TRBJ2-7; checking the TCRdb D call of TRBD2 is not possible without DNA. This CDR3 has 15 amino acids. CDR3 in amino acids: CASSLAGGPSYEQYF.

V usage is TRBV27 and J usage is TRBJ2-1; TCRdb reports TRBD2, a call that lacks DNA to check it against. Germline-derived CDR1 and CDR2 are MNHEY and SMNVEV (reference sequence). The CDR3 covers 18 residues. CDR3: CASSSLAGLAGDDNEQFF.

The rearrangement links TRBV25-1 to TRBJ2-1; TCRdb picks TRBD1, but there is no DNA to check that call. Germline V gives CDR1 MGHDK, CDR2 SYGVNS. This CDR3 is 15 amino acids long. CDR3 sequence: CASRKGTGPYNEQFF.

The chain has TRBV5-1 and TRBJ1-3. The CDR3 is made up of 13 amino acids. Germline V lookup: CDR1 SGHRS, CDR2 YFSETQ. The CDR3 here is CASSLGFGNTIYF.

The rearrangement joins TRBV20-1 to TRBJ2-3; the TCRdb call, TRBD1, lacks DNA for checking. Germline CDR1 reads DFQATT; CDR2 reads SNEGSKA (reference sequence). This CDR3 has 15 residues. CDR3 region: CSAREGQALGDTQYF.

This sequence joins TRBV10-3 and TRBJ2-7; the TCRdb call, TRBD1, lacks DNA for checking. CDR3 size: 12 residues. Germline V lookup: CDR1 ENHRY, CDR2 SYGVKD. The CDR3 spells CAINRGADEQYF.

J is TRBJ1-1 and V is TRBV5-1; without DNA, the TCRdb call of TRBD1 cannot be checked. The CDR3 loop spans 15 amino acids. The germline gives CDR1 SGHRS, CDR2 YFSETQ. This CDR3 is CASSVTQGSGTEAFF.

This chain uses TRBV29-1 with TRBJ2-3; without DNA, the TCRdb call of TRBD1 cannot be checked. Looked up from germline, CDR1 is SQVTM and CDR2 is ANQGSEA. The CDR3 spans 14 residues. The CDR3 protein is CSVDRPQGTDTQYF.

The chain joins TRBV19 to TRBJ1-1; the D call of TRBD1 rests on TCRdb alone, since no DNA is present to check it. Germline V CDR1 and CDR2: LNHDA, SQIVND (reference sequence). This CDR3 has 11 residues. CDR3 sequence: CASEGAEEAFF.

The chain carries TRBV6-6 and TRBJ1-2; TCRdb's D gene call, TRBD1, goes unchecked for lack of DNA. Germline assignment: CDR1 MNHNY and CDR2 SVGAGI (reference sequence). The CDR3 totals 13 residues. Here the CDR3 reads CASTDRGGDGYTF.

The chain uses TRBV9 and TRBJ2-7; the TCRdb call, TRBD1, lacks DNA for checking. Germline values: CDR1 SGDLS, CDR2 YYNGEE. The CDR3 has 14 amino acids. CDR3 loop: CASSEAGANYEQYF.

The chain is built from TRBV25-1 and TRBJ2-3. The CDR3 extends over 15 amino acids. Germline CDR1 reads MGHDK; CDR2 reads SYGVNS. The CDR3 reads CASSSVQTSTDTQYF.

The chain uses TRBV20-1 and TRBJ2-5; the D gene TCRdb calls, TRBD2, cannot be checked with no DNA. Germline V gene data show CDR1 as DFQATT and CDR2 as SNEGSKA (reference sequence). The CDR3 is 15 residues long. CDR3 protein: CSASTGGGIQETQYF.

The rearrangement joins TRBV12-3 or TRBV12-4 to TRBJ1-2; TCRdb proposes TRBD1, but this gene call is untestable without DNA. The CDR3 loop spans 15 amino acids. The CDR3 loop is CASSGGQGQYYGYTF.

This chain uses TRBV5-1 with TRBJ2-7. Germline CDR1 and CDR2: SGHRS and YFSETQ. The CDR3 has 12 amino acids. CDR3 sequence reads: CASSLSGYEQYF.

This chain links TRBV3-1 with TRBJ2-7; there is no DNA to check the TCRdb D call of TRBD1. The CDR3 covers 14 residues. CDR1 is LGHDT and CDR2 is YNNKEL in the germline V gene (reference sequence). The CDR3 loop is CASISQGKVREQYF.

The chain uses TRBV6-5 and TRBJ2-2. Germline V gives CDR1 MNHEY, CDR2 SVGAGI. This CDR3 has 12 amino acids. CDR3 sequence reads: CASSYSAGELFF.

The gene calls are TRBV5-5 and TRBJ2-5; TCRdb reports TRBD1, a call that lacks DNA to check it against. The V gene's germline CDR1 is SGHKS and CDR2 YYEKEE (reference sequence). The CDR3 spans 16 residues. The CDR3 sequence is CASSLGRGLYQETQYF.

This rearrangement joins TRBV12-3 or TRBV12-4 to TRBJ1-5. The CDR3 has 16 residues. Here the CDR3 reads CASSSVGMGSNQPQHF.

The chain combines TRBV19 with TRBJ2-7; the D call of TRBD2 rests on TCRdb alone, since no DNA is present to check it. CDR3 size: 12 residues. Germline CDR1 and CDR2: LNHDA and SQIVND (reference sequence). The CDR3 spells CASSPRNYEQYF.

The chain uses TRBV10-3 and TRBJ2-5; TCRdb names TRBD1, which stays unverified in the absence of DNA. The CDR3 has 16 residues. CDR1 and CDR2 from the germline V gene are ENHRY and SYGVKD. This CDR3 reads CAVGGFRAGDEETQYF.

This chain links TRBV5-1 with TRBJ1-4; TCRdb proposes TRBD1, but this gene call is untestable without DNA. The CDR3 sequence is 14 residues long. CDR1 and CDR2 (germline): SGHRS, YFSETQ. The CDR3 protein is CASSLGGRDEKLFF.

V gene TRBV20-1 combines with J gene TRBJ1-5; TCRdb's D call of TRBD1 is untestable without DNA. Germline V lookup: CDR1 DFQATT, CDR2 SNEGSKA (reference sequence). The CDR3 extends over 19 amino acids. CDR3 loop: CSARDRAGQGGLGSQPQHF.

The CDR3 loop reads CASSQDNPGLGYTF. The chain combines TRBV4-3 with TRBJ1-2; the TCRdb D gene call, TRBD1, has no DNA to confirm it. This CDR3 is built from 14 residues. Germline lookup yields CDR1 LGHNA and CDR2 YSLEER.

The chain's CDR3 is CASSQVKTSWGFSSTDTQYF. The V call is TRBV4-3, the J call TRBJ2-3; the TRBD2 assignment by TCRdb is unverifiable without DNA. This CDR3 spans 20 amino acids. Germline V CDR1 and CDR2: LGHNA, YSLEER.